The next 15 T cell receptor beta chains were all read from a single sample in a study of CXCR3-negative and CXCR3-positive naive CD8 T cells. The authors prepared UMI-labeled TRB cDNA libraries by 5' RACE. TCRdb reprocessed the 5' RACE reads, keeping one entry per CDR3 protein, no DNA. The table lists 4,000 to 6,000 distinct CDR3 sequences. Notes on the study in general: Hydrophobicity of TRB CDR3s was greater in CXCR3-positive naive cells than in CXCR3-negative naive cells.

Antigens for these TCRs are unknown. The material sequenced was naive CXCR3+ CD8+ T cells from blood. The subset was: CD45RO-CCR7+CD27+CD95- naive CD8+ T cells expressing CXCR3 (TNR3+). The receptor source for this set is a human donor in good health. Some clones in this sample may be carry-over from other donors' samples.

By frequency, this clonotype registers medium-sized. The V call is TRBV28, the J call TRBJ2-1. Germline CDR1 is MDHEN and CDR2 is SYDVKM. CDR3 length: 14 amino acids. CDR3 residues: CASSLYWVYNEQFF.

This clonotype is labeled medium-sized based on frequency. The chain links TRBV7-9 to TRBJ1-2; TCRdb outputs TRBD1, but without DNA this stays unchecked. CDR1 SEHNR and CDR2 FQNEAQ come from the germline V gene (reference sequence). CDR3 length equals 12 residues. The CDR3 sequence: CASSPAGTVITF.

This clonotype is deemed medium-sized by its frequency. This chain connects TRBV5-1 to TRBJ2-7. This CDR3 region has 11 residues. Germline V gene sequence: CDR1 SGHRS, CDR2 YFSETQ. The CDR3 reads CASSYLGEQYF.

The chain recombines TRBV20-1 with TRBJ1-1; checking the TCRdb D call of TRBD1 is not possible without DNA. The CDR3 is 16 residues long. Germline lookup yields CDR1 DFQATT and CDR2 SNEGSKA (reference sequence). The chain's CDR3 is CSAAPFMDDWWTEAFF.

The chain has TRBV7-9 and TRBJ2-7. The CDR3 loop spans 13 amino acids. CDR1 SEHNR and CDR2 FQNEAQ come from the germline V gene (reference sequence). The CDR3: CASSSWEDNEQYF.

The V and J genes are TRBV29-1 and TRBJ2-1; lacking DNA, the TRBD1 call made by TCRdb goes unchecked. This CDR3 contains 13 residues. CDR1 is SQVTM, CDR2 ANQGSEA, per germline. CDR3 in amino acids: CSVEGGEGNEQFF.

The V and J genes are TRBV5-1 and TRBJ2-7; there is no DNA to check the TCRdb D call of TRBD2. CDR1 and CDR2 (germline): SGHRS, YFSETQ. The CDR3 is 16 amino acids. CDR3: CASSLLSGGFTYEQYF.

The chain couples TRBV5-1 to TRBJ2-1; TCRdb returns TRBD2, unconfirmable since there is no DNA. Per the germline V gene, CDR1 is SGHRS and CDR2 is YFSETQ. CDR3 size: 16 residues. The chain's CDR3 is CASSPPERAGDNEQFF.

The V gene is TRBV20-1, the J gene TRBJ2-1; TCRdb designates TRBD2, a call that cannot be tested without DNA. The CDR3 is 19 residues long. The germline V gene encodes CDR1 DFQATT and CDR2 SNEGSKA (reference sequence). CDR3 loop: CSATPPWSGREAHYNEQFF.

Considering frequency, this clonotype is large (0.1 to 1%). CDR3 loop: CASSWGNTGELFF. The chain combines TRBV11-2 with TRBJ2-2. CDR1 is SGHAT and CDR2 is FQNNGV in the germline V gene. The CDR3 runs 13 residues. Full variable domain (missing parts from reference TRBV11-2 and TRBJ2-2): EAGVAQSPRYKIIEKRQSVAFWCNPISGHATLYWYQQILGQGPKLLIQFQNNGVVDDSQLPKDRFSAERLKGVDSTLKIQPAKLEDSAVYLCASSWGNTGELFFGEGSRLTVL.

The chain links TRBV5-1 to TRBJ2-7; the D call from TCRdb, TRBD2, cannot be confirmed without DNA. The V gene's germline CDR1 is SGHRS and CDR2 YFSETQ. The CDR3 spans 16 residues. CDR3 sequence reads: CASSPRPGASTYEQYF.

This chain connects TRBV2 to TRBJ1-1; TCRdb's D call, TRBD1, is unchecked because there is no DNA. From germline, CDR1 is SNHLY and CDR2 FYNNEI. There are 14 residues in the CDR3. The CDR3 sequence: CASNQGPMNTEAFF.

This sequence joins TRBV7-2 and TRBJ2-5; the TCRdb call, TRBD1, lacks DNA for checking. This CDR3 spans 15 amino acids. Germline V gene sequence: CDR1 SGHTA, CDR2 FQGNSA. CDR3 loop: CASSSVGGRTETQYF.

The chain combines TRBV5-4 with TRBJ2-1; TCRdb's assignment of TRBD1 cannot be checked, as there is no DNA. Looked up from germline, CDR1 is SGHNT and CDR2 is YYREEE (reference sequence). The CDR3 consists of 15 residues. The CDR3: CASSFFGTGYGEQFF.

This chain links TRBV15 with TRBJ2-7. In germline, CDR1 is LNHNV, CDR2 YYDKDF (reference sequence). The CDR3 has 14 amino acids. CDR3 amino acids: CATSRDSGFYEQYF.